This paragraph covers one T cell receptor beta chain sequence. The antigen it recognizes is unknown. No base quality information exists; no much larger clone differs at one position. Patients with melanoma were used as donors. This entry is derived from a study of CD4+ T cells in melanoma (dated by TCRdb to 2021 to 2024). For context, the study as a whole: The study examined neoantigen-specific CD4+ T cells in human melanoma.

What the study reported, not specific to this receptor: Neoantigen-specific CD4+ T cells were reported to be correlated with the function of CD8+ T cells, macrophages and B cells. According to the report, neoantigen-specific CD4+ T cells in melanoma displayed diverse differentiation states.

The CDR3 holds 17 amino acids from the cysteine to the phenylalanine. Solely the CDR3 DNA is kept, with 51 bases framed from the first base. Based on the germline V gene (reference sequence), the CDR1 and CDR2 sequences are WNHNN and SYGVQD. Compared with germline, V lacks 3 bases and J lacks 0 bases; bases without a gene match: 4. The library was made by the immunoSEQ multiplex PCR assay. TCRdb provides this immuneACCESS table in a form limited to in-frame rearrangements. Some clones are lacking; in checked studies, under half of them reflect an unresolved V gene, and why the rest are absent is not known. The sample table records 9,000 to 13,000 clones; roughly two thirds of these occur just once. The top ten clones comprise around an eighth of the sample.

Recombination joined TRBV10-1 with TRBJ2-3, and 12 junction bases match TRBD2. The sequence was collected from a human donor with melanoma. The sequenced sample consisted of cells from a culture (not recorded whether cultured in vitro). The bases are TGCGCCAGCAGTGACCCTAGCGGGGGGGCTAGCACAGATACGCAGTATTTT. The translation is CASSDPSGGASTDTQYF.